Here is one TCR beta chain with its context. This entry is derived from a study of cytomegalovirus exposure and HLA in healthy donors. With 5 bases clipped from V and 4 bases from J, the junction kept 7 bases outside the gene matches. Per germline, CDR1 SGHAT and CDR2 FQDESV (reference sequence). This CDR3 is 14 amino acids long. The PCR employed 60 Vbeta primers together with 13 Jbeta primers. Produced via immunoSEQ multiplex PCR; TCRdb's table is partial and in-frame only. This sample yields about 190,000 clones, of which roughly 77% are seen a single time; more than 1.5% belongs to the top ten. The sample comprised PBMCs. The TCR originated in a woman between 50 and 59 years old in good health and CMV-seronegative. J is TRBJ2-5 and V is TRBV11-1; the match to TRBD2 covers 7 bases. CDR3 DNA: TGTGCCAGCAGCCTACGGACTAGAAGAGAGACCCAGTACTTC. It yields the protein CASSLRTRRETQYF.